This T cell receptor beta chain was documented in a study of blood T cells in healthy people across ages. Study results and limitations: It was held that the diversity estimates obtained from one million T cells were underestimates. TCR beta diversity correlated strongly with naive T cell percentage.

A second about 7 to 12 cycle PCR used barcoded and J-beta primers. TCRdb re-called the 5' RACE reads through MiXCR, storing one row per CDR3 protein. Of about 290,000 distinct CDR3 sequences listed, 25% to 30% are singletons. Points on this clonotype: The antigen is unknown.

The sequenced material came from blood. This sequence originates from a woman between 65 and 79 years old in good health.

The CDR3 DNA sequence: TGTGCCAGCAGCTCCGGGACCAGCTATGGCTACACCTTC. Amino acids: CASSSGTSYGYTF. The J gene is TRBJ1-2, the V gene TRBV7-9, with D perhaps TRBD1 (5 bases). This CDR3 spans 13 amino acids. V was trimmed by 4 bases and J by 4 bases, leaving 10 bases between them. Germline loops: CDR1 SEHNR, CDR2 FQNEAQ (reference sequence).